This T cell receptor beta chain was identified in a study of blood T cell repertoires in COVID-19. Study context: Sources were T cells, B-cell-depleted T cells, or PBMCs; the material itself was cDNA or gDNA.

The CDR3 spans 15 residues. V shed 5 bases and J 8 bases; nucleotides not matched to a gene: 9. Germline V gives CDR1 SGHAT, CDR2 FQNNGV. The table came from immunoSEQ multiplex PCR; TCRdb's copy has only in-frame clones and leaves some out. The sample lists fewer than 250,000 clones, 92% occurring once. This TCR was recovered from a young man with COVID-19, enrolled during active disease. The chain employs TRBV11-2 and TRBJ1-4; 9 bases are a match to TRBD1. The specimen was peripheral blood. CDR3 in DNA: TGTGCCAGCAGCCCCTGGACAGGGGCCGGGGAAAAACTGTTTTTT. Its protein is CASSPWTGAGEKLFF.